Listed below are T cell receptor beta chains from one sample, sequenced in a study of T-cell reconstitution after alpha-beta-depleted transplantation in children. Using its own MiXCR run on the PCR reads, TCRdb lists one record per CDR3 protein. This repertoire shows approximately 82,000 distinct CDR3 sequences, about 16% found once; its top ten account for about 20%. This sample comprised PBMCs, mostly from graft donor cells, obtained 180 days after TCRalphabeta/CD19-depleted stem cell transplant. All receptors derive from a male patient aged 2 to 9 who had a stem cell transplant for acute lymphoblastic leukemia, so the T cells may come from the graft donor. CDR3s include the opening cysteine and the closing phenylalanine or tryptophan. A D gene is named only where the DNA matches it firmly. Clone size is not always given. Where it is, it says once, few, many or a class for expanded clones.

size	V	D	J	DNA	CDR3
few	TRBV7-6	NA	TRBJ2-2	TGTGCCAGCAGCTTACTGGGGAGCGACACCGGGGAGCTGTTTTTT	CASSLLGSDTGELFF
few	TRBV12-3/TRBV12-4	TRBD1	TRBJ1-1	TGTGCCAGCAGCCGGGGACAGGGGACGAACACTGAAGCTTTCTTT	CASSRGQGTNTEAFF
many	TRBV7-2	NA	TRBJ1-4	TGTGCCAGCCCCTCGGCGGTGAAGTGTAGGGAAAAACTGTTTTTT	CASPSAVKCREKLFF
few	TRBV7-2	TRBD1	TRBJ1-2	TGTGCCAGCAGCTTAGAATACGGGACAGGGGGCTATGGCTACACCTTC	CASSLEYGTGGYGYTF
few	TRBV14	NA	TRBJ2-5	TGTGCCAGCAGCCAAAGGGACCGACTATTAGGAAAAGAGACCCAGTACTTC	CASSQRDRLLGKETQYF
NA	TRBV20-1	TRBD2	TRBJ2-3	TGCAGTGCTCTAGCGGGGGGGGACACAGATACGCAGTATTTT	CSALAGGDTDTQYF
few	TRBV20-1	TRBD1	TRBJ1-2	TGCAGTGCTCTAGACAGGGGGAACTATGGCTACACCTTC	CSALDRGNYGYTF
NA	TRBV7-8	TRBD2	TRBJ2-3	TGTGCCACTGGGACTAAATGGGCAGATACGCAGTATTTT	CATGTKWADTQYF
many	TRBV20-1	TRBD1	TRBJ1-5	TGCAGTGCTAGAGCGGACAGGGGACTAGAGGGGGGGAATCAGCCCCAGCATTTT	CSARADRGLEGGNQPQHF
NA	TRBV6-5	NA	TRBJ1-2	TGTGCCAGCAGTTACTCGTGGGGTTATAGGGACGGCTACACCTTC	CASSYSWGYRDGYTF
NA	TRBV29-1	NA	TRBJ2-1	TGCAGCGTTAAACGGGACTTCAATGAGCAGTTCTTC	CSVKRDFNEQFF
few	TRBV5-1	NA	TRBJ1-1	TGCGCCAGCCAGCTTAGGGAGAACACTGAAGCTTTCTTT	CASQLRENTEAFF
few	TRBV29-1	TRBD1	TRBJ2-5	TGCAGCGTTGAAGATCGGACAGGGAACCAAGAGACCCAGTACTTC	CSVEDRTGNQETQYF
NA	TRBV7-2	NA	TRBJ1-1	TGTGCCAGCAGCGATACAGGGTATGAAGCTTTCTTT	CASSDTGYEAFF
NA	TRBV6-1	NA	TRBJ1-6	TGTGCCAGCAGTGGGCTATGGGGTTATTCACCCCTCCACTTT	CASSGLWGYSPLHF
many	TRBV5-1	TRBD2	TRBJ2-1	TGCGCCAGCAGCTCGGCTAGCGGGAGGGCCGGTGAGCAGTTCTTC	CASSSASGRAGEQFF
many	TRBV7-9	NA	TRBJ1-2	TGTGCCAGCATGCTCCACCAGACTACCGGCTATGGCTACACCTTC	CASMLHQTTGYGYTF
NA	TRBV20-1	TRBD1	TRBJ2-2	TGCAGTGCTGGGAGAAACCGGGACAGACAGAACACCGGGGAGCTGTTTTTT	CSAGRNRDRQNTGELFF
NA	TRBV5-1	NA	TRBJ1-5	TGCGCCAGCAGCCCGAACATGGGCAATCAGCCCCAGCATTTT	CASSPNMGNQPQHF
few	TRBV6-5	NA	TRBJ1-5	TGTGCCAGCAGTTCCCTCGGGGCAGGCGATCGGCCCCAGCATTTT	CASSSLGAGDRPQHF
few	TRBV5-6	NA	TRBJ2-1	TGTGCCAGCAGCTTCCAGGGGAGGGATGAGCAGTTCTTC	CASSFQGRDEQFF
many	TRBV5-5	NA	TRBJ2-2	TGTGCCAGCAGCTTGGTGGGAGGTCTAGCTCGGAGCGGGGAGCTGTTTTTT	CASSLVGGLARSGELFF
few	TRBV4-3	NA	TRBJ1-2	TGCGCCAGCAGCCAAGATGATAGGGGCGACTATGGCTACACCTTC	CASSQDDRGDYGYTF
many	TRBV10-3	NA	TRBJ1-1	TGTGCCATCAGGAAAGGCGTCTCTACTGAAGCTTTCTTT	CAIRKGVSTEAFF
few	TRBV6-1	NA	TRBJ2-5	TGTGCCAGCAGTCTCGCGAGAGGGGTAGGAGAGACCCAGTACTTC	CASSLARGVGETQYF
NA	TRBV6-1	NA	TRBJ1-2	TGTGCCAGCAGACCCACAGGGCGTTATGGCTACACCTTC	CASRPTGRYGYTF
NA	TRBV7-2	TRBD1	TRBJ1-4	TGTGCCAGCAGCCCAGGGGGTTTGGGGGAAAAACTGTTTTTT	CASSPGGLGEKLFF